This T cell receptor beta chain originates from a study of cytomegalovirus exposure and HLA in healthy donors. CDR1 and CDR2 (germline): SGHRS, YFSETQ. The CDR3 totals 16 residues. The germline V and J ends were trimmed by 2 bases and 7 bases, with 18 bases remaining between them. Every donor was a healthy person donating bone marrow. Amplification used 60 Vbeta primers and 13 Jbeta primers. The assay was immunoSEQ multiplex PCR, and TCRdb's table has in-frame clones only and misses some. Recorded here are about 150,000 clones; the top ten clones represent 1.5% to 2%. Sequenced: PBMCs. The receptor was isolated from a woman aged 45-65 years in good health and CMV-seronegative. The V and J genes are TRBV5-1 and TRBJ1-4; D unresolved. In DNA form, the CDR3 reads TGCGCCAGCAGCTTAACTCGACTTACTGGAGGTGAAAAACTGTTTTTT. This codes for CASSLTRLTGGEKLFF. Based on the CDR3 plus reference TRBV5-1 and TRBJ1-4, the full variable domain is KAGVTQTPRYLIKTRGQQVTLSCSPISGHRSVSWYQQTPGQGLQFLFEYFSETQRNKGNFPGRFSGRQFSNSRSEMNVSTLELGDSALYLCASSLTRLTGGEKLFFGSGTQLSVL.